This passage covers 17 T cell receptor beta chains from one sample sequenced in a study of spatial heterogeneity in lung cancer. TCRdb used MiXCR to reprocess the 5' RACE reads, holding one entry per CDR3 protein. The data contain roughly 80,000 distinct CDR3 sequences, 8% of them seen just once; the ten biggest clones take up roughly 7.1%. Time point meaning: sample taken at primary tumor resection. Sample: PBMCs, taken at surgery. These receptor sequences come from a male donor with early-stage non-small cell lung cancer.

This clonotype came up many times. The chain couples TRBV6-6 to TRBJ1-3; 12 nucleotides line up with TRBD1. There are 16 residues in the CDR3. The germline V gene encodes CDR1 MNHNY and CDR2 SVGAGI (reference sequence). V was pared by 5 bases and J by 2 bases, with 4 bases of the junction left unmatched. In DNA form, the CDR3 reads TGTGCCAGCAGTGCGGGACAGGGGGCGCCTGGAAACACCATATATTTT. The encoded protein is CASSAGQGAPGNTIYF.

The V call is TRBV2, the J call TRBJ2-7, with 7 bases identical to TRBD2. From germline, CDR1 is SNHLY and CDR2 FYNNEI. V shed 3 bases, J shed 11 bases, and the junction held 7 bases outside the gene matches. The length of the CDR3 is 12 residues. The CDR3 DNA follows: TGTGCCAGCAGTGAGGGACTAAAAGAAGAGTACTTC. Translating it yields CASSEGLKEEYF.

The chain employs TRBV12-3 or TRBV12-4 and TRBJ1-1, with D possibly being TRBD1 (5 bases). V gave up 3 bases and J gave up 1 base, with 12 bases separating them. This CDR3 spans 15 amino acids. The CDR3 protein is CASSFKIGQNTEAFF. The CDR3 region has the DNA TGTGCCAGCAGTTTCAAAATAGGACAGAACACTGAAGCTTTCTTT.

This clonotype was observed many times. The genes are TRBV5-4 and TRBJ1-5; D possibly corresponds to TRBD1 (5 bases). Looked up from germline, CDR1 is SGHNT and CDR2 is YYREEE (reference sequence). V was clipped by 1 base and J by 4 bases, with 21 bases between them. The CDR3 has 18 residues. In DNA, the CDR3 is TGTGCCAGCAGCTTGTCTTTGGTCGGGGGACGAGGGAATCAGCCCCAGCATTTT. It yields the protein CASSLSLVGGRGNQPQHF.

This clonotype showed up many times. J is TRBJ2-7 and V is TRBV20-1, with D perhaps TRBD2 (5 bases). CDR3 length equals 17 residues. The germline CDR1 and CDR2 sequences are DFQATT and SNEGSKA (reference sequence). Trimming cost V 5 bases and J 5 bases, with 28 bases left between them. CDR3 sequence (DNA): TGCAGTGCTGCCCTCCGAATCGGACTGCCGACTGGTGACGAGCAGTACTTC. This translates into CSAALRIGLPTGDEQYF.

This clonotype was observed many times. This chain joins TRBV30 and TRBJ2-1; TRBD1 might be the D (6 bases). V was pared by 1 base and J by 10 bases, with 8 bases between. The germline V gene has CDR1 GTSNPN and CDR2 SVGIG (reference sequence). The CDR3 totals 11 residues. The CDR3 reads CAWSGGPEQFF. CDR3 bases: TGTGCCTGGAGTGGGGGGCCAGAGCAGTTCTTC.

In its sample, this clonotype was seen many times. CDR3 sequence reads: CSASSVGDTQYF. Here the CDR3 DNA reads TGCAGTGCTAGTTCAGTGGGAGATACGCAGTATTTT. This chain uses TRBV20-1 with TRBJ2-3; D not resolved. V lost 3 bases to trimming and J lost 5 bases, with 9 bases between them. The length of the CDR3 is 12 residues. CDR1 and CDR2 from the germline V gene are DFQATT and SNEGSKA (reference sequence).

CDR3 DNA: TGTGCCTGGAGTGTGAGGGACTCCCGGTTCTTC. Translating it yields CAWSVRDSRFF. The chain carries TRBV30 and TRBJ2-1, with D possibly TRBD2 on 6 matching bases. Deletions cut 0 bases from V and 15 bases from J, with 12 bases between. The germline V gene encodes CDR1 GTSNPN and CDR2 SVGIG (reference sequence). This CDR3 comprises 11 residues.

The chain couples TRBV11-2 to TRBJ1-1; D ambiguous. The CDR3 length is 13 residues. Deletions cut 5 bases from V and 1 base from J, with 8 bases between. Germline V gene lookup returns CDR1 SGHAT and CDR2 FQNNGV. CDR3 residues: CASSTGGNTEAFF. CDR3 nucleotide sequence: TGTGCCAGCAGCACCGGAGGGAACACTGAAGCTTTCTTT.

This clonotype was counted ten times or more. CDR3 sequence reads: CASSEATGGNQPQHF. The CDR3 nucleotides are TGTGCCAGCAGTGAAGCGACAGGGGGCAATCAGCCCCAGCATTTT. The V and J genes are TRBV6-1 and TRBJ1-5, with 8 bases that match TRBD1. Germline-derived CDR1 and CDR2 are MNHNS and SASEGT. V was clipped by 0 bases and J by 2 bases; unmatched bases: 0. The CDR3 has 15 amino acids.

This clonotype came up many times. The V and J genes are TRBV5-1 and TRBJ2-2, with a possible D match to TRBD2 (6 bases). Trimming shortened V by 8 bases and J by 0 bases, and 14 bases separated the two germline ends. CDR1 and CDR2 from the germline V gene are SGHRS and YFSETQ. The CDR3 spans 15 residues. This chain's CDR3 is CASRRDNPNTGELFF. The CDR3 bases are TGCGCCAGTCGGCGGGATAACCCGAACACCGGGGAGCTGTTTTTT.

This clonotype was seen at least ten times. The J gene is TRBJ2-2, the V gene TRBV20-1; D uncertain. Germline V gene sequence: CDR1 DFQATT, CDR2 SNEGSKA (reference sequence). Trimming took 0 bases from V and 0 from J, leaving 11 bases between them. The CDR3 covers 16 residues. The CDR3 sequence: CSARDLYGANTGELFF. The CDR3 DNA follows: TGCAGTGCTAGAGATCTTTACGGAGCGAACACCGGGGAGCTGTTTTTT.

This clonotype was picked up many times. V and J are TRBV24-1 and TRBJ2-3, with D perhaps TRBD1 or TRBD2 (5 bases each). Germline V gives CDR1 KGHDR, CDR2 SFDVKD. CDR3 length equals 17 residues. V was cut by 5 bases and J by 0 bases, with 17 bases left in between. The CDR3 spells CATSGIAGRGSTDTQYF. CDR3 nucleotides: TGTGCCACCAGTGGAATCGCAGGGCGAGGGAGCACAGATACGCAGTATTTT.

V usage is TRBV5-1 and J usage is TRBJ2-3, with D unclear. The CDR3 extends over 13 amino acids. Trimming removed 1 base from V and 4 bases from J, with 7 bases in between. The V gene's germline CDR1 is SGHRS and CDR2 YFSETQ. DNA for the CDR3: TGCGCCAGCAGCTTGACAGAGGCAGATACGCAGTATTTT. Translation gives CASSLTEADTQYF.

This clonotype appeared many times. The V call is TRBV20-1, the J call TRBJ1-5, with D uncertain. V was clipped by 0 bases and J by 0 bases, with 12 bases between them. CDR1 is DFQATT, CDR2 SNEGSKA, per germline (reference sequence). This CDR3 spans 16 amino acids. The CDR3 is CSARDLTRGSNQPQHF. The CDR3 region has the DNA TGCAGTGCTAGAGATCTTACACGGGGTAGCAATCAGCCCCAGCATTTT.

This clonotype appeared many times. V and J are TRBV5-1 and TRBJ2-1; weak D call: TRBD2 (6 bases). The CDR3 has 14 amino acids. From germline, CDR1 is SGHRS and CDR2 YFSETQ. Trimming pared 7 bases from V and 5 bases from J, leaving 16 bases between. CDR3 coding DNA: TGCGCCAGCGAACTAGGCGGGGTGGACAATGAGCAGTTCTTC. This codes for CASELGGVDNEQFF.

In regard to this clonotype: The junction differs from germline at one of its ends, possibly a read error. The chain couples TRBV7-8 to TRBJ1-3; D remains unclear. Germline V gene lookup returns CDR1 SGHVS and CDR2 FQNEAQ. This CDR3 spans 12 amino acids. The CDR3 DNA follows: TGTGCCAGCAGCGTAGCTGGAAACACCATATATTTT. This codes for CASSVAGNTIYF.